This is a list of T cell receptor beta chains from one sample in a study of OX40 agonist ivuxolimab in advanced cancers. The repertoire was sequenced with immunoSEQ multiplex PCR; TCRdb's copy has only in-frame clones and lacks some. Of approximately 50,000 clones in the sample, more than 85% were seen once. Sequenced material: CD4+ or CD8+ T cells sorted from blood, taken in a trial of the OX40 agonist ivuxolimab. These TCRs come from an adult with an advanced solid tumor such as melanoma, head and neck, liver or kidney cancer. Both conserved end residues are part of each CDR3. The D gene is left open where the match is weak. For some rows the clone size is stated as once, few or many, or as a class when expanded; others skip it.

V: TRBV30; D: .; J: TRBJ2-7; size: .; CDR3: CAWSPGTPGTYEQYF; DNA: TGTGCCTGGAGTCCCGGGACTCCCGGGACCTACGAGCAGTACTTC
V: TRBV29-1; D: TRBD2; J: TRBJ2-2; size: .; CDR3: CSVDISGRAGELFF; DNA: TGCAGCGTTGATATTAGCGGGAGGGCCGGGGAGCTGTTTTTT
V: TRBV14; D: .; J: TRBJ2-5; size: .; CDR3: CASSPQLVEETQYF; DNA: TGTGCCAGCAGCCCCCAACTTGTCGAGGAGACCCAGTACTTC
V: TRBV10-3; D: .; J: TRBJ1-5; size: .; CDR3: CATRQGLIQPQHF; DNA: TGTGCCACCCGGCAGGGATTAATTCAGCCCCAGCATTTT
V: TRBV14; D: .; J: TRBJ2-1; size: .; CDR3: CASSPALGVTGEQFF; DNA: TGTGCCAGCAGCCCTGCCCTTGGAGTGACGGGGGAGCAGTTCTTC
V: TRBV28; D: .; J: TRBJ1-1; size: .; CDR3: CASKSYGGSSTEAFF; DNA: TGTGCCAGCAAAAGTTATGGGGGATCTTCCACTGAAGCTTTCTTT
V: TRBV9; D: .; J: TRBJ2-2; size: .; CDR3: CASSPRRGTNTGELFF; DNA: TGTGCCAGCAGCCCCAGACGGGGAACGAACACCGGGGAGCTGTTTTTT
V: TRBV5-1; D: TRBD1; J: TRBJ2-4; size: .; CDR3: CASSRDRGDIQYF; DNA: TGCGCCAGCAGCCGGGACAGGGGTGACATTCAGTACTTC
V: TRBV6-5; D: .; J: TRBJ2-7; size: few; CDR3: CASSPGWEQYF; DNA: TGTGCCAGCAGCCCGGGATGGGAGCAGTACTTC
V: TRBV19; D: .; J: TRBJ1-2; size: once; CDR3: CASTGAVNYGYTF; DNA: TGTGCCAGTACCGGGGCCGTTAACTATGGCTACACCTTC
V: TRBV7-9; D: .; J: TRBJ2-1; size: .; CDR3: CASSSLNPGDEQFF; DNA: TGTGCCAGCAGCTCCCTCAACCCCGGGGATGAGCAGTTCTTC
V: TRBV6-1; D: TRBD1; J: TRBJ1-1; size: .; CDR3: CASSESGTVNFNTEAFF; DNA: TGTGCCAGCAGTGAATCTGGGACAGTGAACTTCAACACTGAAGCTTTCTTT
V: TRBV5-1; D: TRBD2; J: TRBJ2-5; size: .; CDR3: CASSSIAGDPETQYF; DNA: TGCGCCAGCAGCTCTATAGCGGGAGACCCCGAGACCCAGTACTTC
V: TRBV6-5; D: TRBD2; J: TRBJ2-7; size: .; CDR3: CASSQTSGAYEQYF; DNA: TGTGCCAGCAGTCAGACTAGCGGGGCCTACGAGCAGTACTTC
V: TRBV28; D: TRBD1; J: TRBJ2-5; size: .; CDR3: CASSTGTGRETQYF; DNA: TGTGCCAGCAGTACAGGGACAGGACGAGAGACCCAGTACTTC
V: TRBV28; D: .; J: TRBJ2-3; size: .; CDR3: CASNLGGYSPDTQYF; DNA: TGTGCCAGCAACCTGGGAGGCTACTCGCCAGATACGCAGTATTTT
V: TRBV19; D: .; J: TRBJ2-2; size: once; CDR3: CASSIKGLSGELFF; DNA: TGTGCCAGTAGCATCAAGGGTTTATCCGGGGAGCTGTTTTTT
V: TRBV28; D: .; J: TRBJ2-7; size: .; CDR3: CASSFRGGPTYEQYF; DNA: TGTGCCAGCAGTTTCCGAGGGGGGCCTACCTACGAGCAGTACTTC
V: TRBV6-1; D: .; J: TRBJ2-5; size: once; CDR3: CASSFDRQETQYF; DNA: TGTGCCAGCAGTTTCGACAGACAAGAGACCCAGTACTTC
V: TRBV6-6; D: .; J: TRBJ1-2; size: .; CDR3: CASSWDGPYGYTF; DNA: TGTGCCAGCAGTTGGGACGGGCCCTATGGCTACACCTTC
V: TRBV11-2; D: TRBD2; J: TRBJ2-7; size: .; CDR3: CASSLASGASGAYEQYF; DNA: TGTGCCAGCAGCTTAGCGAGTGGGGCTAGCGGTGCCTACGAGCAGTACTTC
V: TRBV7-6; D: .; J: TRBJ1-3; size: once; CDR3: CASSSIGHSGNTIYF; DNA: TGTGCCAGCAGCTCGATCGGGCACTCTGGAAACACCATATATTTT
V: TRBV29-1; D: .; J: TRBJ1-1; size: .; CDR3: CSVASQPNTEAFF; DNA: TGCAGCGTTGCCTCCCAACCTAACACTGAAGCTTTCTTT
V: TRBV30; D: TRBD1; J: TRBJ1-5; size: .; CDR3: CAWSLGQGDMPQHF; DNA: TGTGCCTGGTCCTTGGGACAGGGGGATATGCCCCAGCATTTT
V: TRBV5-1; D: .; J: TRBJ1-3; size: .; CDR3: CASSLNPQGSGNTIYF; DNA: TGCGCCAGCAGCCTGAACCCTCAGGGCTCTGGAAACACCATATATTTT
V: TRBV11-1; D: TRBD2; J: TRBJ2-7; size: few; CDR3: CASSFDGGSSSSYEQYF; DNA: TGTGCCAGCAGCTTCGATGGCGGGAGCTCTTCATCCTACGAGCAGTACTTC
V: TRBV29-1; D: TRBD2; J: TRBJ2-1; size: .; CDR3: CSVQGGVLAGDNEQFF; DNA: TGCAGCGTTCAAGGGGGAGTTCTAGCGGGGGACAATGAGCAGTTCTTC
V: TRBV6-5; D: TRBD1; J: TRBJ1-5; size: .; CDR3: CASSGRGYNQPQHF; DNA: TGTGCCAGCAGTGGCAGGGGGTACAATCAGCCCCAGCATTTT
V: TRBV7-7; D: .; J: TRBJ2-5; size: .; CDR3: CASSPTGVGETQYF; DNA: TGTGCTAGCAGCCCCACGGGGGTAGGGGAGACCCAGTACTTC
V: TRBV18; D: .; J: TRBJ1-3; size: .; CDR3: CASSPQSGNGNTIYF; DNA: TGTGCCAGCTCACCCCAATCCGGTAATGGAAACACCATATATTTT
V: TRBV10-3; D: TRBD2; J: TRBJ2-1; size: .; CDR3: CAIRDGTSDSTYNEQFF; DNA: TGTGCCATCAGAGATGGGACTAGCGATTCAACATACAATGAGCAGTTCTTC
V: TRBV15; D: .; J: TRBJ2-7; size: .; CDR3: CATSRDWQASYEQYF; DNA: TGTGCCACCAGCAGAGATTGGCAGGCCTCCTACGAGCAGTACTTC
V: TRBV5-1; D: .; J: TRBJ1-1; size: once; CDR3: CASSLARDTEAFF; DNA: TGCGCCAGCAGCTTGGCACGGGACACTGAAGCTTTCTTT
V: TRBV4-3; D: TRBD2; J: TRBJ2-3; size: .; CDR3: CASSLSRGLVGDTQYF; DNA: TGCGCCAGCAGCTTAAGCAGGGGACTAGTGGGAGATACGCAGTATTTT
V: TRBV5-8; D: .; J: TRBJ1-4; size: .; CDR3: CASSPWGVGLFF; DNA: TGTGCCAGCAGCCCGTGGGGGGTTGGACTGTTTTTT
V: TRBV7-9; D: .; J: TRBJ1-6; size: .; CDR3: CASSLDRSPLHF; DNA: TGTGCCAGCAGCTTAGACCGTTCACCCCTCCACTTT
V: TRBV6-5; D: .; J: TRBJ2-5; size: .; CDR3: CASSRQVGETQYF; DNA: TGTGCCAGCAGTCGACAGGTTGGGGAGACCCAGTACTTC
V: TRBV11-2; D: .; J: TRBJ2-2; size: .; CDR3: CASSPRSGPGELFF; DNA: TGTGCCAGCAGCCCCAGGTCGGGGCCCGGGGAGCTGTTTTTT
V: TRBV6-5; D: TRBD2; J: TRBJ2-5; size: .; CDR3: CASSYSTSGKETQYF; DNA: TGTGCCAGCAGTTACTCGACTAGCGGAAAAGAGACCCAGTACTTC